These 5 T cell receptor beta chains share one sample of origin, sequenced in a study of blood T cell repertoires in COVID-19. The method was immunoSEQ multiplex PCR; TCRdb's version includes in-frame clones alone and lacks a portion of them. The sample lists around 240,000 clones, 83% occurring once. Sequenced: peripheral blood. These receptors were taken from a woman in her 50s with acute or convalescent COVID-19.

CDR3 coding DNA: TGTGCCAGCAGTGTGGTCAGGGGACAGCCCCAGCATTTT. Its translation is CASSVVRGQPQHF. The gene calls are TRBV2 and TRBJ1-5; D possibly corresponds to TRBD1 (6 bases). The CDR3 spans 13 residues. CDR1 SNHLY and CDR2 FYNNEI come from the germline V gene. Trimming shortened V by 4 bases and J by 7 bases, and 11 bases separated the two germline ends.

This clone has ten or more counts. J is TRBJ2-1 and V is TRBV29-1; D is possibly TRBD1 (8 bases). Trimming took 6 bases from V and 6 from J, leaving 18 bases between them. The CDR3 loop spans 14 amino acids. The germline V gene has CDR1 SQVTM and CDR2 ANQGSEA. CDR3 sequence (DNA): TGCAGCGTCCGCGGACAGGGAGGGTCCAATGAGCAGTTCTTC. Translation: CSVRGQGGSNEQFF.

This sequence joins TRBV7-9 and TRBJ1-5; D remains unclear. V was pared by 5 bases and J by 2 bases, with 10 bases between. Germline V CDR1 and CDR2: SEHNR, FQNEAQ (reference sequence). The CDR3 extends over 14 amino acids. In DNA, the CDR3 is TGTGCCAGCAGCCGCGCTTCGGGCAATCAGCCCCAGCATTTT. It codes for CASSRASGNQPQHF.

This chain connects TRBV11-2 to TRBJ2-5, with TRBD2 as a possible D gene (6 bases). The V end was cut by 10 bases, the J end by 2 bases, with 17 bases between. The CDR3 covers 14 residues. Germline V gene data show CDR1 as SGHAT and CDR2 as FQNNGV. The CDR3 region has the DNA TGTGCCACCGGCGATAGCGGACTACAAGAGACCCAGTACTTC. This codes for CATGDSGLQETQYF.

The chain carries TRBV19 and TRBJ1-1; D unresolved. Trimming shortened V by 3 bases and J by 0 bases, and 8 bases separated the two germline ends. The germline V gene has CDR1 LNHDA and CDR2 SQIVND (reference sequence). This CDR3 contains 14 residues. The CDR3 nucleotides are TGTGCCAGTAGTATGCGACACCTGAACACTGAAGCTTTCTTT. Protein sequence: CASSMRHLNTEAFF.